This T cell receptor (beta chain) stems from a study of Ad26.COV2.S vaccination and SARS-CoV-2 variants (dated by TCRdb to the early 2020s). A note on the overall study: Vaccine-arm donors came from COV1001, a multicentre, randomized, double-blind, placebo-controlled phase I-IIa trial of Ad26.COV2.S in healthy adults. Investigators remained blinded to trial group allocation during experiments and outcome assessment. Participants in the trial were split at random into five groups of five each, receiving low-dose or high-dose Ad26.COV2.S once or twice, or else placebo on both occasions. Sequencing of the TCRbeta repertoire served to evaluate the specificity and breadth of SARS-CoV-2-reactive T cell receptors following Ad26.COV2.S vaccination. Ad26.COV2.S was given intramuscularly at 5x10^10 or 1x10^11 viral particles, as a single shot or as two shots 56 days apart. The TCR-sequenced set comprised around 30 samples: around 20 Ad26.COV2.S vaccine recipients, 5 placebo recipients and 8 SARS-CoV-2 convalescent individuals.

The immunoSEQ Assay was the method used to sequence TCRbeta CDR3 regions. After extraction, genomic DNA underwent amplification by bias-controlled multiplex PCR, followed by high-throughput sequencing. As for the original processing: To quantify the absolute abundance of every unique TCRbeta CDR3 region, sequences were collapsed and filtered. T cell fraction was estimated by normalizing TCRbeta template counts to usable DNA, which was measured by amplifying reference genes present in all nucleated cells. Repertoire TCRs were annotated as SARS-CoV-2-specific by exact matching of V gene, CDR3 amino acid sequence and J gene to a known reactive TCR set. MIRA supplied the reference SARS-CoV-2 TCR set, which was filtered for enrichment in COVID-19-positive ImmuneCODE repertoires so that public or cross-reactive TCRs were removed. Based on the MIRA antigens, annotated TCRs were further analysed at the level of specific ORF or position within ORF. Breadth was defined as annotated unique rearrangements over total unique productive rearrangements; depth was the summed frequency of those rearrangements. Group comparisons of TCR breadth used two-sided Wilcoxon rank-sum tests. The table comes from immuneACCESS by way of TCRdb, which keeps in-frame sequences with V and J called. Part of the clones is missing from these tables; in studies checked, under half for an unresolved V gene and the rest for unknown reasons. D and trimming come from the DNA, and the V and J calls and clone size come from that table. The sample table shows 400,000 to 450,000 clones, and 80% to 95% are seen once. The top ten constitute approximately 1.7% of the sample.

On this clone: This clone's antigen is unknown. No much larger clone exists at a distance of one base, and base qualities are not known.

V ends up 5 bases short and J 4 bases short, with an unmatched junction base count of 10. Via the germline V gene (reference sequence), CDR1 is SGHKS and CDR2 YYEKEE. The CDR3 starts with the cysteine, ends with the phenylalanine, and has 15 residues. Only the CDR3 region is kept as DNA, spanning 45 bases read in frame from base 1. The research as a whole found: Comparable non-spike TCR breadth was observed between vaccine and placebo recipients, consistent with only spike being contained in the vaccine. The study was not powered to compare responses between vaccine doses or regimens. Higher spike-specific TCR breadth was observed in Ad26.COV2.S recipients than in placebo recipients (P = 0.0014). Substantial breadth of spike-specific CD8+ and CD4+ T cell responses was reported after vaccination. It was noted by the authors that total T cell responses may have been underestimated by the TCR breadth and depth analyses.

What the treatment or condition label conveys for this sample: roughly 19 received Ad26.COV2.S at low or high dose, single or two shots; 5 received placebo; per-sample allocation not given. Repertoires of vaccine and placebo recipients were sequenced from samples taken on day 63 after the first injection. Cohort 1b enrolled around 24 adults aged 18-55 years at a single site in Boston, USA, between 29 July and 7 August 2020. Ad26.COV2.S was a replication-incompetent adenovirus type 26 vector that expressed a prefusion-stabilized SARS-CoV-2 spike protein derived from the original Wuhan strain. The sample was peripheral blood, taken in a trial of Ad26.COV2.S vaccine versus placebo. The receptor was derived from a person aged 18-65 years who received the Ad26.COV2.S COVID-19 vaccine or a placebo. The sequence joins TRBV5-5 to TRBJ1-2; 8 bases in between match TRBD1. The CDR3 loop reads CASRSDRVISYGYTF. The DNA sequence is given as TGTGCCAGCAGGTCGGACAGGGTAATTTCCTATGGCTACACCTTC.